The next 29 T cell receptor beta chains were all read from a single sample in a study of OX40 agonist ivuxolimab in advanced cancers. The repertoire was sequenced with immunoSEQ multiplex PCR; TCRdb's copy has only in-frame clones and lacks some. Here the sample spans 80,000 or so clones, 90% being singletons. The sample consisted of CD4+ or CD8+ T cells sorted from blood, taken in a trial of the OX40 agonist ivuxolimab. The receptors originated from an adult with an advanced solid tumor such as melanoma, head and neck, liver or kidney cancer.

The J gene is TRBJ2-5, the V gene TRBV4-3; 11 bases agree with TRBD1. The germline CDR1 and CDR2 sequences are LGHNA and YSLEER. The trim removed 0 bases at V and 2 bases at J, leaving 8 bases unmatched. This CDR3 comprises 18 residues. CDR3: CASSQDSIGTGGQETQYF. Here the CDR3 DNA reads TGCGCCAGCAGCCAAGACTCGATAGGGACAGGGGGGCAAGAGACCCAGTACTTC.

This chain joins TRBV6-5 and TRBJ2-1; 9 bases line up with TRBD2. Germline V gives CDR1 MNHEY, CDR2 SVGAGI. This CDR3 has 15 residues. V trimming: 4 bases; J trimming: 9 bases; junction bases outside the gene matches: 10. The CDR3 nucleotides are TGTGCCAGCAGTTCCGGACTAGCGTGGGGGGCTGAGCAGTTCTTC. It encodes CASSSGLAWGAEQFF.

This sequence joins TRBV7-2 and TRBJ1-2; the D gene is possibly TRBD1 (6 bases). The CDR3 spans 14 residues. CDR1 and CDR2 (germline): SGHTA, FQGNSA. Trimming took off 2 bases at V and 3 bases at J, with 10 bases between the two ends. The CDR3 loop is CASSLTGIDYGYTF. CDR3 bases: TGTGCCAGCAGCTTAACAGGGATCGACTATGGCTACACCTTC.

This chain links TRBV5-1 with TRBJ1-2; D is ambiguous. Trimming cost V 3 bases and J 10 bases, with 16 bases left between them. The CDR3 has 13 residues. Looked up from germline, CDR1 is SGHRS and CDR2 is YFSETQ. For the CDR3, the DNA is TGCGCCAGCAGCTCTGGGCTGCCAAAGGACTACACCTTC. As protein: CASSSGLPKDYTF.

The chain couples TRBV7-6 to TRBJ1-4; D call uncertain. V was cut by 5 bases and J by 3 bases, with 10 bases left in between. The CDR3 has 14 amino acids. CDR1 and CDR2 from the germline V gene are SGHVS and FNYEAQ. Here the CDR3 reads CASSVTASNEKLFF. Here the CDR3 DNA reads TGTGCCAGCAGCGTTACGGCCTCTAATGAAAAACTGTTTTTT. Drawing the rest from reference TRBV7-6 and TRBJ1-4, the complete variable domain is GAGVSQSPRYKVTKRGQDVALRCDPISGHVSLYWYRQALGQGPEFLTYFNYEAQQDKSGLPNDRFSAERPEGSISTLTIQRTEQRDSAMYRCASSVTASNEKLFFGSGTQLSVL.

The chain links TRBV18 to TRBJ2-2; TRBD2 aligns across 10 bases. The CDR3 loop spans 16 amino acids. Per germline, CDR1 KGHSH and CDR2 LQKENI. Losses at the gene ends were 3 bases for V and 1 base for J; bases not matched to a gene: 2. In nucleotides, the CDR3 is TGTGCCAGCTCACCCTTAGCGGGAGGGAACACCGGGGAGCTGTTTTTT. Its protein product is CASSPLAGGNTGELFF.

The V and J genes are TRBV6-5 and TRBJ1-1; 9 positions match TRBD1. V lost 11 bases, J lost 4 bases, and 11 bases stayed unmatched. Germline V gene sequence: CDR1 MNHEY, CDR2 SVGAGI. This CDR3 is built from 14 residues. CDR3 region: CAGTTGGAGTEAFF. CDR3 coding DNA: TGTGCCGGGACCACAGGGGGCGCGGGCACTGAAGCTTTCTTT.

The V and J genes are TRBV13 and TRBJ2-6, with 7 nucleotides matching TRBD2. CDR1 and CDR2 (germline): PRHDT, FYEKMQ (reference sequence). The CDR3 spans 15 residues. The trim removed 4 bases at V and 3 bases at J, leaving 3 bases unmatched. CDR3 nucleotides: TGTGCCAGCAGCTCGGGGAGGGTTGGGGCCAACGTCCTGACTTTC. Translating gives CASSSGRVGANVLTF.

This clone appeared a single time. The chain joins TRBV29-1 to TRBJ2-6, with D uncertain. Trimming took 4 bases from V and 1 from J, leaving 5 bases between them. The CDR3 loop spans 13 amino acids. Germline CDR1 reads SQVTM; CDR2 reads ANQGSEA. Here the CDR3 DNA reads TGCAGCGTTGGGACGTCTGGGGCCAACGTCCTGACTTTC. This sequence encodes CSVGTSGANVLTF.

V gene TRBV7-2 combines with J gene TRBJ2-7, with TRBD2 matching 14 bases. The CDR3 has 15 residues. With V trimmed by 5 bases and J by 5 bases, 5 bases remained unmatched. Germline V lookup: CDR1 SGHTA, CDR2 FQGNSA. CDR3 nucleotides: TGTGCCAGCAGCACGGGACTAGCGGGAGCGGACGAGCAGTACTTC. Translation gives CASSTGLAGADEQYF. The full variable domain, its missing parts supplied by reference TRBV7-2 and TRBJ2-7, is GAGVSQSPSNKVTEKGKDVELRCDPISGHTALYWYRQSLGQGLEFLIYFQGNSAPDKSGLPSDRFSAERTGGSVSTLTIQRTQQEDSAVYLCASSTGLAGADEQYFGPGTRLTVT.

The chain has TRBV28 and TRBJ2-3; D not certain. Per germline, CDR1 MDHEN and CDR2 SYDVKM. CDR3 length equals 12 residues. V lost 5 bases to trimming and J lost 4 bases, with 7 bases between them. Written as DNA, the CDR3 is TGTGCCAGCAGTATTAGGGCAGATACGCAGTATTTT. It specifies CASSIRADTQYF. Using reference TRBV28 and TRBJ2-3 for the parts outside the CDR3, the full variable domain is DVKVTQSSRYLVKRTGEKVFLECVQDMDHENMFWYRQDPGLGLRLIYFSYDVKMKEKGDIPEGYSVSREKKERFSLILESASTNQTSMYLCASSIRADTQYFGPGTRLTVL.

This clone has only a few counts. The chain joins TRBV5-6 to TRBJ2-3; perhaps TRBD1 as D (6 bases). The CDR3 totals 12 residues. V lost 4 bases to trimming and J lost 5 bases, with 8 bases between them. Germline V gene lookup returns CDR1 SGHDT and CDR2 YYEEEE. The CDR3 coding sequence is TGTGCCAGCAGCAACAGGGTAGATACGCAGTATTTT. This translates into CASSNRVDTQYF.

This chain connects TRBV6-1 to TRBJ1-6, with D hard to call. CDR3 length: 17 residues. CDR1 MNHNS and CDR2 SASEGT come from the germline V gene. Trimming left V 0 bases short and J 9 bases short, with 18 bases between. CDR3 coding DNA: TGTGCCAGCAGTGAAGCGCTCCGGGCGAGTTGGATTTCACCCCTCCACTTT. Amino acids: CASSEALRASWISPLHF.

This clone was found a few times. This chain joins TRBV7-9 and TRBJ2-3; 9 nucleotides align to TRBD2. Losses at the gene ends were 1 base for V and 0 bases for J; bases not matched to a gene: 5. CDR1 is SEHNR, CDR2 FQNEAQ, per germline (reference sequence). The CDR3 contains 17 residues. CDR3: CASSLGGLADSTDTQYF. CDR3 bases: TGTGCCAGCAGCTTAGGGGGACTAGCAGATAGCACAGATACGCAGTATTTT. Based on the CDR3 plus reference TRBV7-9 and TRBJ2-3, the full variable domain is DTGVSQNPRHKITKRGQNVTFRCDPISEHNRLYWYRQTLGQGPEFLTYFQNEAQLEKSRLLSDRFSAERPKGSFSTLEIQRTEQGDSAMYLCASSLGGLADSTDTQYFGPGTRLTVL.

This chain links TRBV4-1 with TRBJ1-1; D uncertain. CDR1 is MGHRA and CDR2 is YSYEKL in the germline V gene. This CDR3 spans 13 amino acids. Trimming stripped 0 bases from V and 6 bases from J, with 8 bases between. The CDR3 DNA sequence: TGCGCCAGCAGCCAAGAGGGAGGATCTGAAGCTTTCTTT. It encodes CASSQEGGSEAFF.

The V and J genes are TRBV11-3 and TRBJ2-7; no reliable D call. CDR1 is SGHNT and CDR2 is YENEEA in the germline V gene. The CDR3 is made up of 12 amino acids. The V gene lost 0 bases and the J gene lost 9 bases, with 9 bases spanning the gap. The CDR3 spells CASSLDITGQYF. CDR3 sequence (DNA): TGTGCCAGCAGCTTAGATATTACGGGGCAGTACTTC.

The rearrangement uses TRBV5-8 and TRBJ2-7, with D perhaps TRBD2 (5 bases). Germline loops: CDR1 SGHTS, CDR2 YDEGEE. The germline V and J ends were trimmed by 5 bases and 4 bases, with 22 bases remaining between them. This CDR3 contains 16 residues. The CDR3: CASRREQISYGYEQYF. CDR3 in DNA: TGTGCCAGCAGACGGGAACAGATAAGTTACGGATACGAGCAGTACTTC.

The chain combines TRBV7-8 with TRBJ2-5; 8 nucleotides match TRBD1. The CDR3 has 14 residues. Trimming at V came to 0 bases and at J to 4 bases, leaving 1 base not matched to a gene. Per germline, CDR1 SGHVS and CDR2 FQNEAQ. The CDR3 region has the DNA TGTGCCAGCAGCTTAGCGGGGACAGGAGAGACCCAGTACTTC. Amino acids: CASSLAGTGETQYF.

The gene calls are TRBV5-6 and TRBJ1-3; D might be TRBD1 (5 bases). Between the trimmed V and J ends, which lost 2 bases and 0 bases, there was a span of 9 bases. CDR1 SGHDT and CDR2 YYEEEE come from the germline V gene. The CDR3 consists of 15 residues. The CDR3 DNA is TGTGCCAGCAGCTTTTGGGGGACCTCTGGAAACACCATATATTTT. It is translated as CASSFWGTSGNTIYF. Looking up the rest from reference TRBV5-6 and TRBJ1-3 gives the full variable domain: DAGVTQSPTHLIKTRGQQVTLRCSPKSGHDTVSWYQQALGQGPQFIFQYYEEEERQRGNFPDRFSGHQFPNYSSELNVNALLLGDSALYLCASSFWGTSGNTIYFGEGSWLTVV.

The chain carries TRBV9 and TRBJ2-3; weak D call: TRBD2 (7 bases). The CDR3 is 14 residues long. Between the trimmed V and J ends, which lost 7 bases and 4 bases, there was a span of 16 bases. Germline values: CDR1 SGDLS, CDR2 YYNGEE. For the CDR3, the DNA is TGTGCCAGCGGGTGGGCGGGGGCCGCAGATACGCAGTATTTT. It is translated as CASGWAGAADTQYF.

The DNA for the CDR3 is TGTGCCAGCAGTTACGGGACCTACTATGGCTACACCTTC. It is translated as CASSYGTYYGYTF. This sequence joins TRBV6-5 and TRBJ1-2, with D tentatively TRBD1 (5 bases). Germline CDR1 reads MNHEY; CDR2 reads SVGAGI. This CDR3 contains 13 residues. The V end was cut by 2 bases, the J end by 3 bases, with 7 bases between.

The sample holds one count of this clone. This chain connects TRBV21-1 to TRBJ2-7; TRBD2 reflects the table's D call only, with no check against the DNA. TRBV21-1 is reported as a pseudogene. The CDR3 totals 14 residues. DNA of the CDR3: TGTGCCAGCAACGGGACTAGCGGGAGTTACGAGCAGTACTTC. This encodes CASNGTSGSYEQYF.

The chain carries TRBV2 and TRBJ2-7; D gene unclear. CDR1 and CDR2 from the germline V gene are SNHLY and FYNNEI. The CDR3 loop spans 12 amino acids. V shed 4 bases and J shed 3 bases, with 7 bases lying between them. The CDR3 DNA follows: TGTGCCAGCAGTGCTGAGTACTACGAGCAGTACTTC. Encoded protein: CASSAEYYEQYF.

The chain is built from TRBV19 and TRBJ2-5; a weak D match, TRBD2 (5 bases). The J call may be faulty, since TRBJ2-7 better matches the DNA end. This CDR3 has 15 amino acids. CDR1 and CDR2 from the germline V gene are LNHDA and SQIVND (reference sequence). In DNA form, the CDR3 reads TGTGCCAGTAGTATATTGGTTGGGAGACCCTACGAGCAGTACTTC. This sequence encodes CASSILVGRPYEQYF.

The gene calls are TRBV7-9 and TRBJ2-3; 7 bases agree with TRBD1. Germline V gene data show CDR1 as SEHNR and CDR2 as FQNEAQ (reference sequence). The V segment lost 5 bases and the J segment 4 bases; nucleotides outside the gene matches: 6. This CDR3 spans 14 amino acids. The CDR3 region is CASSRTGGSDTQYF. The CDR3 DNA follows: TGTGCCAGCAGCAGGACAGGTGGTTCAGATACGCAGTATTTT.

The rearrangement joins TRBV7-8 to TRBJ2-7; D assignment may be TRBD1 or TRBD2 (5 bases each). The CDR3 extends over 16 amino acids. Trimming cost V 1 base and J 4 bases, with 17 bases left between them. Germline V lookup: CDR1 SGHVS, CDR2 FQNEAQ. The CDR3 bases are TGTGCCAGCAGCTTAGTGAGGGGCAGAGCATATTACGAGCAGTACTTC. Translation gives CASSLVRGRAYYEQYF.

The chain has TRBV5-1 and TRBJ1-4; D perhaps matches TRBD1 (5 bases). The germline CDR1 and CDR2 sequences are SGHRS and YFSETQ. The CDR3 contains 14 residues. V lost 0 bases, J lost 6 bases, and 9 bases lay in between. CDR3 loop: CASSLGQPDEKLFF. CDR3 nucleotides: TGCGCCAGCAGCTTGGGACAGCCCGATGAAAAACTGTTTTTT.

This chain links TRBV13 with TRBJ2-5; 11 nucleotides match TRBD2. Germline CDR1 is PRHDT and CDR2 is FYEKMQ (reference sequence). With V trimmed by 5 bases and J by 1 base, 6 bases remained unmatched. This CDR3 region has 16 residues. The CDR3 protein is CASSAGLAVIQETQYF. CDR3 bases: TGTGCCAGCAGCGCGGGACTAGCGGTAATCCAAGAGACCCAGTACTTC.

The chain employs TRBV7-2 and TRBJ1-4, with 7 bases identical to TRBD1. This CDR3 spans 17 amino acids. V shed 3 bases, J shed 0 bases, and the junction held 7 bases outside the gene matches. The germline CDR1 and CDR2 sequences are SGHTA and FQGNSA. The CDR3 loop reads CASSLRSTGATNEKLFF. In DNA form, the CDR3 reads TGTGCCAGCAGCTTGAGGTCTACAGGGGCAACTAATGAAAAACTGTTTTTT.